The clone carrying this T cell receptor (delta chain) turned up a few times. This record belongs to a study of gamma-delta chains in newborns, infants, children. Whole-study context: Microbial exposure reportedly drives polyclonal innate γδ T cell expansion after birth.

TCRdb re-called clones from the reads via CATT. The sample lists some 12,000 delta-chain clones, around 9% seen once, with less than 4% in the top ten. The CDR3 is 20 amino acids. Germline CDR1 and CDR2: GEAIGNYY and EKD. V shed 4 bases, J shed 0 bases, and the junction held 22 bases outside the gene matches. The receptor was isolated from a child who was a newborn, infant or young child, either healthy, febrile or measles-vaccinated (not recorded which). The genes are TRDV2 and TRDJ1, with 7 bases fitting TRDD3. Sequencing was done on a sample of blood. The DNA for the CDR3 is TGTGCCTGTGAGGAAATGGTTTCCCGCGTACTGGGGATAGACACCGATAAACTCATCTTT. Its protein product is CACEEMVSRVLGIDTDKLIF.